The 28 T cell receptor beta chains listed next were all sequenced from one sample in a study of naive and memory T cell subsets. Treatment in this sample: skin biopsy from PPD injection site in Mantoux-positive individual. The library had UMIs added by 3' ligation of an oligonucleotide to TCR cDNA. Amplification of ligated cDNA took four PCR rounds with SP2 and nested alpha and beta constant primers. TCRdb ran MiXCR on the UMI-ligation and nested PCR reads and lists one entry per CDR3 protein. The data show approximately 37,000 distinct CDR3 sequences, approximately 11% seen once. Sequences were derived from skin, sampled from a tuberculin skin test site. The receptors were gathered from an adult in good health.

Here the CDR3 DNA reads TGTGCCAGCAGTTTAAGGCAGGGCACTGAAGCTTTCTTT. It specifies CASSLRQGTEAFF. The chain has TRBV28 and TRBJ1-1, with a weak D call TRBD1 (5 bases). V lost 2 bases, J lost 4 bases, and 8 bases lay in between. CDR3 length: 13 amino acids. CDR1 is MDHEN, CDR2 SYDVKM, per germline.

This clonotype was counted many times. V gene TRBV3-1 combines with J gene TRBJ2-7, with 7 nucleotides matching TRBD1. Trimming cost V 3 bases and J 4 bases; bases outside gene matches: 6. The germline gives CDR1 LGHDT, CDR2 YNNKEL (reference sequence). The CDR3 loop spans 14 amino acids. This CDR3 is CASSHWDRDYEQYF. The DNA for the CDR3 is TGTGCCAGCAGCCATTGGGACAGAGATTACGAGCAGTACTTC.

In its sample, this clonotype was seen many times. One end of the junction is discordant with germline, which a read error may explain. This sequence joins TRBV5-1 and TRBJ2-7; maybe TRBD2 (6 bases). The germline CDR1 and CDR2 sequences are SGHRS and YFSETQ. The CDR3 consists of 11 residues. The CDR3 DNA reads TGCGCCAGCAGACTGGGCGGGGAGCTGTACTTC. This encodes CASRLGGELYF.

This clonotype has just a few counts. This chain connects TRBV6-5 to TRBJ1-2; possible D gene TRBD1, 6 bases. V lost 5 bases and J 2 bases, leaving 18 bases between the germline ends. The CDR3 runs 16 residues. Per the germline V gene, CDR1 is MNHEY and CDR2 is SVGAGI. For the CDR3, the DNA is TGTGCCAGCAGTCAAGAAGTCACAGGGACGAACTATGGCTACACCTTC. Its protein is CASSQEVTGTNYGYTF.

This clonotype was recorded at least ten times. This chain connects TRBV18 to TRBJ2-1, with TRBD1 matching 8 bases. Unmatched junction bases numbered 10, after V lost 3 bases and J lost 12 bases. Germline assignment: CDR1 KGHSH and CDR2 LQKENI. CDR3 length equals 14 residues. In DNA, the CDR3 is TGTGCCAGCTCACCTGAGGACAGGGCGGTTCGGCAGTTCTTC. Amino acid sequence: CASSPEDRAVRQFF. The variable domain in full, with the rest retrieved from reference TRBV18 and TRBJ2-1, is NAGVMQNPRHLVRRRGQEARLRCSPMKGHSHVYWYRQLPEEGLKFMVYLQKENIIDESGMPKERFSAEFPKEGPSILRIQQVVRGDSAAYFCASSPEDRAVRQFFGPGTRLTVL.

This clonotype has ten or more counts. The chain employs TRBV20-1 and TRBJ2-1; 10 bases are shared with TRBD2. CDR3 size: 19 residues. Germline lookup yields CDR1 DFQATT and CDR2 SNEGSKA (reference sequence). J lost 4 bases, V lost 5 bases, and 20 bases had no gene match. CDR3 DNA: TGCAGTGCTCAGCGACCGGGGACTAGCGTGAGCGGGGTGTACAATGAGCAGTTCTTC. Its translation is CSAQRPGTSVSGVYNEQFF.

The sample holds many counts of this clonotype. The rearrangement links TRBV19 to TRBJ2-1; D unresolved. The CDR3 spans 15 residues. In germline, CDR1 is LNHDA, CDR2 SQIVND (reference sequence). V dropped 5 bases and J dropped 9 bases, with 20 bases sitting between them. The CDR3: CASSLSSNMYGEQFF. The CDR3 coding sequence is TGTGCCAGTAGTCTGTCCTCGAATATGTACGGTGAGCAGTTCTTC.

This clonotype was observed many times. A read error may produce the germline difference seen at one junction end. The chain employs TRBV7-7 and TRBJ2-3, with D possibly matching TRBD1 (6 bases). The CDR3 is made up of 14 amino acids. CDR1 and CDR2 from the germline V gene are SSHAT and FNYEAQ (reference sequence). CDR3: CASSLAGVEDTQYF. CDR3 in DNA: TGTGCTAGCAGCTTAGCAGGGGTAGAAGATACGCAGTATTTT.

This clonotype was counted at least ten times. The chain recombines TRBV6-5 with TRBJ2-5, with 8 bases identical to TRBD2. CDR3 length equals 14 residues. J gave up 4 bases and V 5 bases, and 6 bases lay outside the gene matches. In germline, CDR1 is MNHEY, CDR2 SVGAGI. DNA for the CDR3: TGTGCCAGCAGTCCAGCGGGAGTATTAGAGACCCAGTACTTC. Its translation: CASSPAGVLETQYF.

This clonotype was counted ten times or more. The chain has TRBV3-1 and TRBJ2-7; D ambiguous. The germline V and J ends were trimmed by 3 bases and 2 bases, with 11 bases remaining between them. Germline CDR1 and CDR2: LGHDT and YNNKEL (reference sequence). The CDR3 totals 14 residues. This CDR3 reads CASSQATNTYEQYF. CDR3 coding DNA: TGTGCCAGCAGCCAGGCGACGAATACCTACGAGCAGTACTTC.

This clonotype is medium-sized (0.01 to 0.1%) by share. The chain recombines TRBV11-2 with TRBJ2-1, with D perhaps TRBD1 or TRBD2 (5 bases each). Germline loops: CDR1 SGHAT, CDR2 FQNNGV. Trimming removed 1 base at V and 1 base at J, with 5 bases between. The CDR3 is 14 residues long. This chain's CDR3 is CASSLGGSYNEQFF. The CDR3 nucleotides are TGTGCCAGCAGCTTAGGGGGGTCCTACAATGAGCAGTTCTTC.

This clonotype appeared many times. V usage is TRBV11-2 and J usage is TRBJ2-7, with D tentatively TRBD2 (6 bases). The V gene's germline CDR1 is SGHAT and CDR2 FQNNGV. This CDR3 region has 12 residues. With 5 bases removed from V and 6 bases from J, the gap between germline ends came to 11 bases. CDR3 sequence reads: CASSVPGGEQYF. The CDR3 DNA reads as TGTGCCAGCAGCGTCCCCGGGGGCGAGCAGTACTTC.

This clonotype was picked up many times. The V gene is TRBV29-1, the J gene TRBJ1-2, with D perhaps TRBD1 (5 bases). The germline CDR1 and CDR2 sequences are SQVTM and ANQGSEA. The CDR3 extends over 14 amino acids. The germline V and J ends were trimmed by 3 bases and 5 bases, with 16 bases remaining between them. CDR3 DNA: TGCAGCGTTGATCAGGCAGGGAGGGTTTATGGCTACACCTTC. This encodes CSVDQAGRVYGYTF.

This clonotype was counted only a few times. The chain joins TRBV12-3 or TRBV12-4 to TRBJ2-1; no clear D gene. The CDR3 runs to 12 residues. Trimming shortened V by 3 bases and J by 4 bases, and 4 bases separated the two germline ends. Here the CDR3 reads CASSFRYNEQFF. In DNA, the CDR3 is TGTGCCAGCAGTTTCCGATACAATGAGCAGTTCTTC.

This clonotype occurred many times. V usage is TRBV27 and J usage is TRBJ2-1, with D maybe TRBD2 (6 bases). Germline loops: CDR1 MNHEY, CDR2 SMNVEV (reference sequence). V was trimmed by 6 bases and J by 0 bases, leaving 18 bases between them. The CDR3 totals 17 residues. CDR3 DNA: TGTGCCAGCAGAGATCTTTTTAGCGGTATCTCCTACAATGAGCAGTTCTTC. This gives the protein CASRDLFSGISYNEQFF.

The table lists this clonotype with many counts. The chain carries TRBV2 and TRBJ1-4; D is uncertain. Germline CDR1 and CDR2: SNHLY and FYNNEI. V lost 3 bases to trimming and J lost 5 bases, with 10 bases between them. The length of the CDR3 is 14 residues. CDR3 in amino acids: CASSEYRANEKLFF. DNA of the CDR3: TGTGCCAGCAGTGAGTACAGAGCAAATGAAAAACTGTTTTTT. The entire variable domain, with the rest obtained from reference TRBV2 and TRBJ1-4, is as follows: EPEVTQTPSHQVTQMGQEVILRCVPISNHLYFYWYRQILGQKVEFLVSFYNNEISEKSEIFDDQFSVERPDGSNFTLKIRSTKLEDSAMYFCASSEYRANEKLFFGSGTQLSVL.

This clonotype was picked up many times. The chain recombines TRBV6-5 with TRBJ2-5, with a weak D call TRBD1 (7 bases). CDR3 length: 17 amino acids. Germline CDR1 and CDR2: MNHEY and SVGAGI. V dropped 1 base and J dropped 0 bases, with 15 bases sitting between them. In DNA form, the CDR3 reads TGTGCCAGCAGTTACTTTGGACAGGAGGGGTACCAAGAGACCCAGTACTTC. Its protein product is CASSYFGQEGYQETQYF.

This clonotype was picked up a small number of times. The genes are TRBV5-1 and TRBJ1-1; D not certain. Germline CDR1 reads SGHRS; CDR2 reads YFSETQ. The CDR3 extends over 17 amino acids. The germline V and J ends were trimmed by 0 bases and 4 bases, with 19 bases remaining between them. CDR3 region: CASSLVTPYGFTTEAFF. The DNA for the CDR3 is TGCGCCAGCAGCTTGGTGACCCCTTATGGATTTACCACTGAAGCTTTCTTT. Looking up the rest from reference TRBV5-1 and TRBJ1-1 gives the full variable domain: KAGVTQTPRYLIKTRGQQVTLSCSPISGHRSVSWYQQTPGQGLQFLFEYFSETQRNKGNFPGRFSGRQFSNSRSEMNVSTLELGDSALYLCASSLVTPYGFTTEAFFGQGTRLTVV.

The rearrangement links TRBV27 to TRBJ1-2, with 11 bases fitting TRBD1. The CDR3 has 14 amino acids. From germline, CDR1 is MNHEY and CDR2 SMNVEV (reference sequence). The V segment lost 5 bases and the J segment 8 bases; nucleotides outside the gene matches: 7. CDR3 DNA sequence: TGTGCCAGCAGTATTGGACAGGGGGCATACGGCTACACCTTC. As protein: CASSIGQGAYGYTF.

This chain links TRBV20-1 with TRBJ2-4, with 10 positions matching TRBD2. The length of the CDR3 is 18 residues. V gave up 1 base and J gave up 0 bases; unmatched junction bases: 9. Germline V lookup: CDR1 DFQATT, CDR2 SNEGSKA (reference sequence). The CDR3 coding sequence is TGCAGTGCTAGAGCTCGAGCGGGGGGGATTCTAGCCAAAAACATTCAGTACTTC. It codes for CSARARAGGILAKNIQYF.

This clonotype has more than one count but fewer than ten. The rearrangement joins TRBV19 to TRBJ2-1; a possible D gene is TRBD1 (5 bases). V lost 1 base and J lost 8, with 12 bases in between. The CDR3 loop spans 14 amino acids. From germline, CDR1 is LNHDA and CDR2 SQIVND (reference sequence). The CDR3, as DNA: TGTGCCAGTAGTATAGTGGGGCAGGGCCATGAGCAGTTCTTC. Its protein product is CASSIVGQGHEQFF.

This clonotype was found many times. The chain has TRBV12-3 or TRBV12-4 and TRBJ2-5; D uncertain. V was clipped by 5 bases and J by 5 bases, with 12 bases between them. CDR3 size: 13 residues. CDR3 in amino acids: CASSPLVEETQYF. CDR3 DNA: TGTGCCAGCAGTCCCCTCGTCGAGGAGACCCAGTACTTC.

This clonotype has a handful of counts. The chain employs TRBV12-3 or TRBV12-4 and TRBJ1-2; D possibly corresponds to TRBD1 (6 bases). The CDR3 is made up of 14 amino acids. The V end lost 5 bases, the J end lost 8 bases, and 18 bases lay between the germline ends. The CDR3 DNA sequence: TGTGCCAGCAGTAACGTACAGGGCATGAGGGGCTACACCTTC. It encodes CASSNVQGMRGYTF.

The chain employs TRBV20-1 and TRBJ1-5; TRBD1 matches 9 bases. The CDR3 consists of 15 residues. Trimming removed 6 bases from V and 5 bases from J; junction bases left unmatched: 11. Germline V gives CDR1 DFQATT, CDR2 SNEGSKA (reference sequence). The CDR3 region is CSALSPGQGHQPQHF. CDR3 coding DNA: TGCAGTGCCCTCAGTCCGGGACAGGGTCATCAGCCCCAGCATTTT.

This clonotype was seen ten or more times. The V gene is TRBV12-3 or TRBV12-4, the J gene TRBJ1-1; TRBD1 agrees at 7 bases. CDR3 length: 15 residues. The ends lost 6 bases at V and 5 bases at J; junction bases unmatched: 12. The CDR3 spells CASSLQGSVRTEAFF. The CDR3 DNA is TGTGCCAGCAGCCTACAGGGGTCGGTTCGTACTGAAGCTTTCTTT.

About this clonotype: Compared with germline, one end of the junction differs, possibly owing to a read error. This sequence joins TRBV28 and TRBJ2-2, with 8 bases aligning to TRBD2. This CDR3 region has 16 residues. The germline V gene encodes CDR1 MDHEN and CDR2 SYDVKM. The CDR3, as DNA: TGTGCCAGCACCCAGAGATGGACTAGCTTCGTCGGGGATCTGTTTTTT. Amino acids: CASTQRWTSFVGDLFF. The full variable domain, completed using reference TRBV28 and TRBJ2-2, is DVKVTQSSRYLVKRTGEKVFLECVQDMDHENMFWYRQDPGLGLRLIYFSYDVKMKEKGDIPEGYSVSREKKERFSLILESASTNQTSMYLCASTQRWTSFVGDLFFGEGSRLTVL.

By share, this clonotype counts as medium-sized (0.01 to 0.1%). This chain uses TRBV6-5 with TRBJ1-1; 9 positions match TRBD1. Germline assignment: CDR1 MNHEY and CDR2 SVGAGI. Trimming removed 4 bases from V and 5 bases from J; junction bases left unmatched: 5. There are 14 residues in the CDR3. CDR3 sequence (DNA): TGTGCCAGCAGTTCAACAGGGGGCTTAACTGAAGCTTTCTTT. This sequence encodes CASSSTGGLTEAFF.

This clonotype occurred a few times. This chain uses TRBV28 with TRBJ1-5; possible D gene TRBD1, 6 bases. V lost 7 bases to trimming and J lost 4 bases, with 23 bases between them. The CDR3 runs to 17 residues. Germline V lookup: CDR1 MDHEN, CDR2 SYDVKM. The CDR3 here is CASIRTGSPLTNQPQHF. The DNA of the CDR3 is TGTGCCAGCATAAGAACAGGGTCCCCTCTCACGAATCAGCCCCAGCATTTT.